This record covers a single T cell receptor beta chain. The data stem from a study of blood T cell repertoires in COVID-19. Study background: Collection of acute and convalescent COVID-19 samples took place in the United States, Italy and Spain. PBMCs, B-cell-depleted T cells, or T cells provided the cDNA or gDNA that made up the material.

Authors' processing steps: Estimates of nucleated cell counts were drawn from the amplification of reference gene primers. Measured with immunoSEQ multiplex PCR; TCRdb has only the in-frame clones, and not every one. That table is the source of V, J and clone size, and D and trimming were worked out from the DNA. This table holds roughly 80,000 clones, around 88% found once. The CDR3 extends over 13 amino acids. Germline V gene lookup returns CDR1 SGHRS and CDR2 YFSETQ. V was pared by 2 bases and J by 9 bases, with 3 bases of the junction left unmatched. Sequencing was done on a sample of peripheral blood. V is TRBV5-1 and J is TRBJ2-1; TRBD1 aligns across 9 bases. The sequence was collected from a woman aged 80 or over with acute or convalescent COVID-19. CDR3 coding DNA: TGCGCCAGCAGCTTACAGGGGGCGGGTGAGCAGTTCTTC. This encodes CASSLQGAGEQFF.